Sequencing of this TCR beta chain was carried out in a study of T-cell reconstitution after alpha-beta-depleted transplantation in children. The CDR3 has 15 amino acids. Trimming pared 0 bases from V and 2 bases from J, leaving 8 bases between. From germline, CDR1 is WNHNN and CDR2 SYGVQD (reference sequence). In this sample, this clonotype turned up a few times. For TCRbeta, the library was prepared with unique molecular identifiers. TCRdb analysed the PCR reads with MiXCR anew, one entry per CDR3 protein. The data hold about 350,000 distinct CDR3 sequences, with roughly 13% observed a single time. This specimen was PBMCs, taken from the stem cell graft. The TCR was taken from a human donor who donated a stem cell graft to a child with Fanconi anemia. V is TRBV10-1 and J is TRBJ2-1, with D possibly matching TRBD1 (5 bases). DNA for the CDR3: TGCGCCAGCAGTGAGTCGCGCAGGGCCTACAATGAGCAGTTCTTC. It yields the protein CASSESRRAYNEQFF.